Included here is one T cell receptor beta chain sequence, with context. Its antigen is undetermined. The CDR3 contains 14 residues. After removal of 3 bases from V and 12 bases from J, the junction contained 10 bases not matched to a gene. Per germline, CDR1 MDHEN and CDR2 SYDVKM. The data stem from a study of regulatory T cells in long-lasting Graves disease. Whole-study findings and limits: Favoring TRBV28, TRBJ1-2 and TRBJ2-5 was a feature seen in persistent disease.

Arm-PCR of CDR3 regions and iRepertoire HTBI primers were used to build TCR beta libraries. TCRdb independently ran MiXCR on the multiplex PCR reads; one entry per CDR3 protein. In the table there are more than 650,000 distinct CDR3 sequences, 25% to 35% of which are singletons. Regarding time point: persistent/refractory GD, antithyroid drugs over 5 years with positive TRAb. The TCR library was made from RNA that had been extracted from PBMCs in TRIzol. This TCR came from a female donor with Graves disease. The chain is built from TRBV28 and TRBJ2-1, with TRBD2 matching over 8 bases. The sequencing here drew on peripheral blood mononuclear cells (PBMCs), taken when the disease was refractory, from a patient treated with antithyroid drugs. In DNA, the CDR3 is TGTGCCAGCAGTTTCAGCGGGAGCGGGGTCGGGCAGTTCTTC. This codes for CASSFSGSGVGQFF.